These T cell receptor beta chains were read from a single sample in a study of blood T cell repertoires in COVID-19. Some clones are missing from TCRdb's copy, which holds only in-frame ones; the method was immunoSEQ multiplex PCR. The table includes 300,000 or so clones, more than 70% detected once. Sequences were obtained from peripheral blood. All receptors derive from a man between 18 and 35 years old who had recovered from COVID-19. Both conserved end residues are part of each CDR3. A D gene is named only where the DNA matches it firmly. Clone sizes are given selectively: once, few, many, or a class where the clone is expanded.

>TRBD1|TRBV24-1|.|TRBJ2-1
TGTGCCACCAGTGCCGGGACAGGGGTCGGCAATGAGCAGTTCTTC
CATSAGTGVGNEQFF
>TRBD2|TRBV7-6|.|TRBJ2-5
TGTGCCAGCAGCTTAATTCCGGGAGGAGAGACCCAGTACTTC
CASSLIPGGETQYF
>.|TRBV6-5|.|TRBJ2-5
TGTGCCAGCAGACCCGGGTGGGTCGGGCAAGAGACCCAGTACTTC
CASRPGWVGQETQYF
>.|TRBV2|.|TRBJ1-1
TGTGCCTCGGGGATACAGGGATCTAGCACTGAAGCTTTCTTT
CASGIQGSSTEAFF
>.|TRBV19|.|TRBJ1-1
TGTGCCAGTAGTTTCGGAGGTAATCGTGCGGGGAACACTGAAGCTTTCTTT
CASSFGGNRAGNTEAFF
>TRBD1|TRBV5-4|.|TRBJ1-6
TGTGCCAGCAGCCACCAGGGGGAGAATTCACCCCTCCACTTT
CASSHQGENSPLHF
>.|TRBV3-1/TRBV3-2|few|TRBJ1-2
TGTGCCAGCACCCCACCCCCGGGGAAGGGTAACTATGGCTACACCTTC
CASTPPPGKGNYGYTF
>TRBD2|TRBV5-4|once|TRBJ2-5
TGTGCCAGCAGCTTGGATCCGGGAGGACAAGAGACCCAGTACTTC
CASSLDPGGQETQYF
>.|TRBV7-9|once|TRBJ1-5
TGTGCCAGCAGCTTAGGAGAGGGAACGGATCAGCCCCAGCATTTT
CASSLGEGTDQPQHF
>.|TRBV6-6|.|TRBJ2-1
TGTGCCAGCAGTGCTAGTAGACATGAGCAGTTCTTC
CASSASRHEQFF
>TRBD1|TRBV5-4|.|TRBJ1-4
TGTGCCAGCAGCTTACGGGACAGGGCTGACGAAAAACTGTTTTTT
CASSLRDRADEKLFF
>.|TRBV27|.|TRBJ2-2
TGTGCCACCCGTCAGGGGAACACCGGGGAGCTGTTTTTT
CATRQGNTGELFF
>.|TRBV30|.|TRBJ1-4
TGTGCCTGGAGCGTACTCACGCCCGCCTCGGAAAAACTGTTTTTT
CAWSVLTPASEKLFF
>TRBD1|TRBV27|.|TRBJ2-2
TGTGCCAGTTGGGGACAGGGGGGCACCGGGGAGCTGTTTTTT
CASWGQGGTGELFF
>TRBD1|TRBV7-8|.|TRBJ1-1
TGTGCCACCCTGACTGGGACAGGATACGCGAACACTGAAGCTTTCTTT
CATLTGTGYANTEAFF
>.|TRBV4-3|.|TRBJ2-7
TGCGCCAGCAGCCAAGAGTTTCGGGTCGGGACAAGCTCCTACGAGCAGTACTTC
CASSQEFRVGTSSYEQYF
>.|TRBV7-2|.|TRBJ2-5
TGTGCCAGCAGCGTACTGATAGAGACCCAGTACTTC
CASSVLIETQYF
>.|TRBV12-5|.|TRBJ2-3
TGTGCTAGTGGTTATGGAGTTGCGGCTAGCACAGATACGCAGTATTTT
CASGYGVAASTDTQYF
>.|TRBV9|few|TRBJ1-1
TGTGCCAGCAGCGTAGATGGCTACACTGAAGCTTTCTTT
CASSVDGYTEAFF
>.|TRBV10-1|.|TRBJ1-4
TGCGCCAGCAGTGAGTCGAGAGATGCAACTAATGAAAAACTGTTTTTT
CASSESRDATNEKLFF
>.|TRBV7-2|.|TRBJ1-1
TGTGCCAGCAGCTTAGTGGCAGGGGCGATGAACACTGAAGCTTTCTTT
CASSLVAGAMNTEAFF
>TRBD1|TRBV11-2|.|TRBJ2-3
TGTGCCAGCAGCCTTGGGACAGGAGCAACTAGCACAGATACGCAGTATTTT
CASSLGTGATSTDTQYF
>TRBD1|TRBV11-2|.|TRBJ2-1
TGTGCCAGCAGTCAAAAAGGTGAGGGGGCCGATGAGCAGTTCTTC
CASSQKGEGADEQFF
>.|TRBV12-5|.|TRBJ1-2
TGTGCTAGTGGTTTGGAGAGAGGTTATGGCTACACCTTC
CASGLERGYGYTF
>.|TRBV15|.|TRBJ2-1
TGTGCCACCAGCAGAGGGTCGGGGAATGAGCAGTTCTTC
CATSRGSGNEQFF
>.|TRBV5-4|.|TRBJ1-1
TGTGCCAGCAGCTCGGTGCCCTCGGTGAACACTGAAGCTTTCTTT
CASSSVPSVNTEAFF
>TRBD1|TRBV19|.|TRBJ1-1
TGTGCCAGTAGTGAGGACAGGGACACTGAAGCTTTCTTT
CASSEDRDTEAFF